What follows are 23 T cell receptor beta chains derived from one specimen sequenced in a study of cytomegalovirus exposure and HLA in healthy donors. Primers included in the PCR were 60 Vbeta and 13 Jbeta primers. Profiled with immunoSEQ multiplex PCR; TCRdb holds only in-frame clones, not every one. The data contain 170,000 or so clones, over 60% of them singletons. The sequenced material came from PBMCs. The receptors derive from a man aged 40-49 years in good health and CMV-seronegative.

The chain uses TRBV4-3 and TRBJ1-2, with 7 bases identical to TRBD1. J lost 4 bases, V lost 1 base, and 0 bases had no gene match. Germline V gene data show CDR1 as LGHNA and CDR2 as YSLEER. The CDR3 runs 13 residues. The CDR3 nucleotides read TGCGCCAGCAGCCAAGGACAGGGCTATGGCTACACCTTC. Its translation: CASSQGQGYGYTF.

This clone was counted a few times. This sequence joins TRBV5-8 and TRBJ1-2; D is unclear. The CDR3 contains 14 residues. Trimming took 0 bases from V and 0 from J, leaving 6 bases between them. The V gene's germline CDR1 is SGHTS and CDR2 YDEGEE. CDR3 region: CASSLVISNYGYTF. The CDR3 DNA reads as TGTGCCAGCAGCTTGGTTATCTCTAACTATGGCTACACCTTC.

This clone was found once. This rearrangement joins TRBV5-4 to TRBJ1-2; 8 nucleotides agree with TRBD1. This CDR3 comprises 14 residues. J lost 8 bases, V lost 4 bases, and 10 bases had no gene match. From germline, CDR1 is SGHNT and CDR2 YYREEE (reference sequence). CDR3 amino acids: CASSLADRAWGYTF. CDR3 DNA: TGTGCCAGCAGCCTAGCGGACAGGGCGTGGGGCTACACCTTC.

The chain has TRBV7-8 and TRBJ1-5; TRBD1 aligns across 7 bases. The germline V gene encodes CDR1 SGHVS and CDR2 FQNEAQ. The CDR3 has 15 residues. V lost 5 bases and J lost 6; bases outside the gene matches: 10. CDR3 region: CASSPWTGIIQPQHF. Written as DNA, the CDR3 is TGTGCCAGCAGCCCGTGGACAGGAATAATTCAGCCCCAGCATTTT. The variable domain in full, with the rest retrieved from reference TRBV7-8 and TRBJ1-5, is GAGVSQSPRYKVAKRGQDVALRCDPISGHVSLFWYQQALGQGPEFLTYFQNEAQLDKSGLPSDRFFAERPEGSVSTLKIQRTQQEDSAVYLCASSPWTGIIQPQHFGDGTRLSIL.

V is TRBV2 and J is TRBJ1-2; D not certain. Trimming left V 5 bases short and J 0 bases short, with 10 bases between. Germline V lookup: CDR1 SNHLY, CDR2 FYNNEI. The CDR3 runs to 14 residues. CDR3 in amino acids: CASSYPPANYGYTF. Written as DNA, the CDR3 is TGTGCCAGCAGTTACCCCCCAGCTAACTATGGCTACACCTTC.

The chain carries TRBV5-1 and TRBJ1-1, with a weak D call TRBD1 (5 bases). The V end lost 4 bases, the J end lost 1 base, and 8 bases lay between the germline ends. Germline CDR1 SGHRS, CDR2 YFSETQ. The CDR3 has 13 residues. The CDR3 reads CASSKTANTEAFF. The CDR3 DNA reads as TGCGCCAGCAGCAAGACAGCGAACACTGAAGCTTTCTTT.

The V call is TRBV11-3, the J call TRBJ1-4; possibly TRBD1 for D (5 bases). This CDR3 spans 15 amino acids. CDR1 is SGHNT and CDR2 is YENEEA in the germline V gene. Trimming removed 3 bases from V and 2 bases from J, with 10 bases in between. The CDR3 region has the DNA TGTGCCAGCAGCTTCATGGAGGGGACTAATGAAAAACTGTTTTTT. The encoded protein is CASSFMEGTNEKLFF.

The V and J genes are TRBV11-2 and TRBJ2-3, with a possible D match to TRBD2 (5 bases). Trimming cost V 4 bases and J 3 bases, with 14 bases left between them. Germline CDR1 and CDR2: SGHAT and FQNNGV. The CDR3 is 15 residues long. The chain's CDR3 is CASSSLGPLTDTQYF. The CDR3 region has the DNA TGTGCCAGCAGCTCACTAGGACCCCTTACAGATACGCAGTATTTT.

This chain connects TRBV6-5 to TRBJ1-2; D is possibly TRBD1 (5 bases). V shed 6 bases and J shed 5 bases, with 19 bases lying between them. Germline V gene data show CDR1 as MNHEY and CDR2 as SVGAGI. This CDR3 comprises 15 residues. In DNA form, the CDR3 reads TGTGCCAGCAGCATCTCAGGGTATCATGAATATGGCTACACCTTC. Its translation is CASSISGYHEYGYTF.

The CDR3 spells CAWSARLALEREQYF. CDR3 sequence (DNA): TGTGCCTGGAGTGCGCGCCTAGCCCTAGAGAGGGAGCAGTACTTC. The chain has TRBV30 and TRBJ2-7; tentative D call: TRBD2 (5 bases). This CDR3 region has 15 residues. The ends were cut back, 1 base at V and 7 bases at J, with 20 bases in the middle. CDR1 is GTSNPN, CDR2 SVGIG, per germline (reference sequence).

The rearrangement links TRBV9 to TRBJ2-3; 13 bases line up with TRBD2. The V segment lost 6 bases and the J segment 1 base; nucleotides outside the gene matches: 5. The CDR3 covers 16 residues. Germline CDR1 is SGDLS and CDR2 is YYNGEE. CDR3 sequence (DNA): TGTGCCAGCAACGGACTAGCGGGAGTCGGCACAGATACGCAGTATTTT. Translating it yields CASNGLAGVGTDTQYF.

This clone has more than one count but fewer than ten. This sequence joins TRBV6-5 and TRBJ1-2; 9 bases agree with TRBD1. V shed 4 bases, J shed 1 base, and the junction held 7 bases outside the gene matches. CDR1 MNHEY and CDR2 SVGAGI come from the germline V gene. The CDR3 sequence is 16 residues long. The CDR3 bases are TGTGCCAGCAGTTTTGACAGGGGGATGGTTAACTATGGCTACACCTTC. Its protein product is CASSFDRGMVNYGYTF.

The V and J genes are TRBV18 and TRBJ2-7, with 9 bases lining up with TRBD2. CDR3 length: 14 residues. The germline V gene has CDR1 KGHSH and CDR2 LQKENI. V was pared by 0 bases and J by 7 bases, with 4 bases of the junction left unmatched. CDR3 in DNA: TGTGCCAGCTCACCACCCCTAGCGGGATATGAGCAGTACTTC. Encoded protein: CASSPPLAGYEQYF.

Note on this clone: Other DNA sequences in this specimen translate into the identical CDR3. J is TRBJ1-1 and V is TRBV7-9; a possible D gene is TRBD1 (5 bases). The germline V and J ends were trimmed by 5 bases and 4 bases, with 8 bases remaining between them. CDR1 SEHNR and CDR2 FQNEAQ come from the germline V gene (reference sequence). There are 12 residues in the CDR3. CDR3 residues: CASSPGGTEAFF. CDR3 coding DNA: TGTGCCAGCAGCCCGGGGGGCACTGAAGCTTTCTTT.

The chain employs TRBV18 and TRBJ2-1; weak D call: TRBD2 (6 bases). V was cut by 6 bases and J by 7 bases, with 16 bases left in between. Germline V gives CDR1 KGHSH, CDR2 LQKENI. The CDR3 length is 14 residues. The CDR3 DNA sequence: TGTGCCAGCTCCGCCCTCGGGAGCGGGAATGAGCAGTTCTTC. Translation gives CASSALGSGNEQFF. Using reference TRBV18 and TRBJ2-1 for the parts outside the CDR3, the full variable domain is NAGVMQNPRHLVRRRGQEARLRCSPMKGHSHVYWYRQLPEEGLKFMVYLQKENIIDESGMPKERFSAEFPKEGPSILRIQQVVRGDSAAYFCASSALGSGNEQFFGPGTRLTVL.

The V gene is TRBV6-5, the J gene TRBJ1-1; tentatively, D is TRBD1 (5 bases). The ends were cut back, 5 bases at V and 3 bases at J, with 10 bases in the middle. This CDR3 is 13 amino acids long. The germline V gene encodes CDR1 MNHEY and CDR2 SVGAGI. The CDR3 sequence is CASSRDSYTEAFF. CDR3 coding DNA: TGTGCCAGCAGTCGCGACAGCTACACTGAAGCTTTCTTT.

The chain carries TRBV7-3 and TRBJ2-3, with D possibly matching TRBD2 (6 bases). The germline V gene encodes CDR1 SGHTA and CDR2 FQGTGA. The V end was cut by 3 bases, the J end by 0 bases, with 28 bases between. CDR3 length equals 21 residues. CDR3 amino acids: CASSFSGGPSRYRTSTDTQYF. In DNA form, the CDR3 reads TGTGCCAGCAGCTTCTCAGGAGGGCCCTCCCGATACAGGACTAGCACAGATACGCAGTATTTT.

This clone was detected once. The rearrangement uses TRBV6-1 and TRBJ1-5; no reliable D call. This CDR3 spans 13 amino acids. V shed 8 bases and J shed 7 bases, with 15 bases lying between them. Germline V gives CDR1 MNHNS, CDR2 SASEGT. CDR3 region: CASAREGRQPQHF. The CDR3 coding sequence is TGTGCCAGCGCCCGAGAGGGTCGCCAGCCCCAGCATTTT.

The chain has TRBV6-5 and TRBJ1-1, with TRBD1 matching 8 bases. With V trimmed by 2 bases and J by 6 bases, 11 bases remained unmatched. The CDR3 is 16 amino acids. Germline values: CDR1 MNHEY, CDR2 SVGAGI. The CDR3 nucleotides are TGTGCCAGCAGTTACGGACCCGGACAGGGAAGCTCTGAAGCTTTCTTT. Residues: CASSYGPGQGSSEAFF.

The genes are TRBV5-1 and TRBJ1-2; 7 bases are a match to TRBD1. The germline V gene has CDR1 SGHRS and CDR2 YFSETQ. Germline trimming cut 5 bases from V and 8 bases from J; bases unmatched to any gene: 9. The CDR3 spans 13 residues. The CDR3 is CASSTGERGGYTF. Written as DNA, the CDR3 is TGCGCCAGCAGTACAGGGGAAAGGGGGGGCTACACCTTC.

This chain uses TRBV27 with TRBJ1-2, with a possible D match to TRBD1 (5 bases). This CDR3 has 15 amino acids. Trimming removed 5 bases from V and 8 bases from J, with 21 bases in between. Germline V CDR1 and CDR2: MNHEY, SMNVEV (reference sequence). The CDR3 protein is CASSPHERRDEGYTF. The CDR3 nucleotides read TGTGCCAGCAGTCCCCATGAACGCAGGGATGAAGGCTACACCTTC.

The CDR3 here is CASSRTSDGTGELFF. CDR3 DNA sequence: TGTGCCAGCAGTAGGACTAGCGACGGCACCGGGGAGCTGTTTTTT. V and J are TRBV28 and TRBJ2-2, with TRBD2 matching over 9 bases. Losses at the gene ends were 5 bases for V and 4 bases for J; bases not matched to a gene: 5. Per the germline V gene, CDR1 is MDHEN and CDR2 is SYDVKM. This CDR3 region has 15 residues.

V and J are TRBV29-1 and TRBJ2-1, with 9 bases lining up with TRBD2. Germline CDR1 reads SQVTM; CDR2 reads ANQGSEA. CDR3 size: 15 residues. Losses at the gene ends were 7 bases for V and 9 bases for J; bases not matched to a gene: 16. CDR3 in amino acids: CSALFAGGPKGEQFF. DNA for the CDR3: TGCAGCGCACTGTTCGCGGGAGGGCCTAAGGGTGAGCAGTTCTTC.